The T cell receptor (beta chain) described here comes from a study of T cell repertoires in cytomegalovirus infection. Overall study: Recently identified HLA-C-restricted CMV epitopes and well-studied HLA-B-restricted CMV epitopes were used by the study. Findings and caveats of the study: HLA-C-restricted CMV clonotypes gave the most frequent clonotype in two of eight donors. Accumulated public TCR beta family frequency recognized individuals carrying CMV together with the relevant HLA.

TCRdb re-called the reads with MiXCR, one entry per CDR3 protein. Here the sample spans under 300,000 distinct CDR3 sequences, less than 25% being singletons. This clonotype was observed a handful of times. Its antigen remains unidentified. This CDR3 region has 14 residues. Germline CDR1 is LNHDA and CDR2 is SQIVND (reference sequence). V was cut by 5 bases and J by 1 base, with 11 bases left in between. This TCR derives from a human donor in good health (CMV status not recorded). Some clones in this sample may be carry-over from other donors' samples. The sample in question was cultured PBMCs, obtained from culture after CMV antigen stimulation. This rearrangement joins TRBV19 to TRBJ1-1; D not resolved. The CDR3 spells CASSPSTANTEAFF. The CDR3 nucleotides are TGTGCCAGTAGTCCGTCGACGGCGAACACTGAAGCTTTCTTT.